This TCR beta chain came from a study of pediatric ulcerative colitis. The junction had 8 bases not matched to a gene; V was cut back by 6 bases and J by 3 bases. The CDR3 has 14 residues. Looked up from germline, CDR1 is SGHKS and CDR2 is YYEKEE (reference sequence). Regarding the study as a whole: A couple of rectal CDR3 clonotypes occurred in all ulcerative colitis patients. Compared with controls, ulcerative colitis showed greater blood-rectum clone sharing. Total lymphocyte DNA, not sorted subsets, was the template.

The assay was run at survey level. Using immunoSEQ multiplex PCR, the repertoire was profiled, and TCRdb retains in-frame clones only, with some absent. The table lists 5,000 or so clones, about 90% of them singletons, with around 1.9% in the top ten. Comments on this clone: Its antigen remains unidentified.

This clonotype was obtained from a girl aged 5 to 17 who was a control in a study of pediatric ulcerative colitis. The sequenced material came from blood. J is TRBJ1-1 and V is TRBV5-5; 7 positions agree with TRBD1. The CDR3: CASNQQGTDTEAFF. The CDR3, as DNA: TGTGCCAGCAACCAACAGGGGACGGACACTGAAGCTTTCTTT.